The TCR beta chain under discussion was sequenced for a study of blood T cell repertoires in COVID-19. Across the whole study: COVID-19 samples from acute and convalescent phases originated in the United States, Italy and Spain. Nucleic acid was either cDNA or gDNA, and it came from T cells, B-cell-depleted T cells, or PBMCs.

Original handling: Reference gene primer amplification gave nucleated cell count estimates. The repertoire was sequenced with immunoSEQ multiplex PCR; TCRdb's copy has only in-frame clones and lacks some. The D gene and trimming were derived from the DNA, and the V and J assignments and clone size from that table. The sample holds 200,000 to 250,000 clones, approximately 78% seen once. The CDR3 sequence is 16 residues long. The V gene's germline CDR1 is LNHDA and CDR2 SQIVND (reference sequence). V shed 6 bases and J shed 1 base, with 15 bases lying between them. The sample consisted of peripheral blood. This clonotype was sampled from a woman in her late teens or twenties with acute or convalescent COVID-19. The rearrangement uses TRBV19 and TRBJ1-4; the D gene is possibly TRBD1 (5 bases). CDR3 sequence: CASSGDSLGTNEKLFF. The DNA for the CDR3 is TGTGCCAGTAGCGGGGACTCTCTCGGAACTAATGAAAAACTGTTTTTT.